These T cell receptor beta chains were read from a single sample in a study of blood T cell repertoires in COVID-19. Repertoires were generated with immunoSEQ multiplex PCR, while TCRdb's copy carries only in-frame clones and drops some. The sample has hundreds of thousands of clones; around 89% are singletons. The sequencing sample was made of peripheral blood. These TCRs come from a woman aged 18-29 years with acute or convalescent COVID-19. CDR3s include the opening cysteine and the closing phenylalanine or tryptophan. The D gene is left open where the match is weak. Size is omitted from some rows. Given values are once, few, many or a class for expanded clones.

CDR3 protein	CDR3 DNA	V gene	clone size	J gene	CDR3 length	D gene
CASRYPGGTYGYTF	TGTGCCAGCAGATACCCCGGAGGGACCTATGGCTACACCTTC	TRBV7-2	once	TRBJ1-2	14	-
CASTGGEAFF	TGTGCCAGCACGGGGGGTGAAGCTTTCTTT	TRBV6-6	few	TRBJ1-1	10	-
CSTSGTYEQFF	TGTTCGACTAGCGGGACCTATGAGCAGTTCTTC	TRBV7-9	once	TRBJ2-1	11	TRBD2
CASSFRDFSYEDTQYF	TGTGCCAGCAGCTTCCGGGACTTTTCTTACGAAGATACGCAGTATTTT	TRBV7-2	-	TRBJ2-3	16	-
CASGEVRGNTIYF	TGTGCCTCCGGGGAGGTGAGAGGAAACACCATATATTTT	TRBV6-5	-	TRBJ1-3	13	-
CASSLEGVLGNQPQHF	TGTGCCAGCAGCTTAGAGGGGGTACTGGGGAATCAGCCCCAGCATTTT	TRBV7-2	-	TRBJ1-5	16	-
CASSLDGNVNEKLFF	TGTGCCAGCAGCTTAGATGGCAACGTCAATGAAAAACTGTTTTTT	TRBV7-2	once	TRBJ1-4	15	-
CSVGFNRNEQFF	TGCAGCGTTGGGTTCAACAGAAATGAGCAGTTCTTC	TRBV29-1	-	TRBJ2-1	12	-
CASSLGGTGDGYTF	TGTGCCAGCAGTCTAGGGGGGACAGGGGATGGCTACACCTTC	TRBV25-1	-	TRBJ1-2	14	TRBD1
CASSSRDRAQETQYF	TGTGCCAGCAGCTCCAGGGACAGGGCCCAAGAGACCCAGTACTTC	TRBV13	-	TRBJ2-5	15	TRBD1
CASSAGLAGEGTDTQYF	TGTGCCAGCAGTGCCGGACTAGCGGGGGAAGGGACAGATACGCAGTATTTT	TRBV6-4	-	TRBJ2-3	17	TRBD2
CASSASTGTIYEQYF	TGTGCCAGTAGCGCATCCACAGGGACCATCTACGAGCAGTACTTC	TRBV19	-	TRBJ2-7	15	-
CASSSGQGATEAFF	TGCGCCAGCAGCTCGGGACAGGGGGCGACTGAAGCTTTCTTT	TRBV5-1	-	TRBJ1-1	14	TRBD1
CATSDLFKGEDTQYF	TGTGCCACCAGTGATTTGTTTAAGGGGGAAGATACGCAGTATTTT	TRBV24-1	-	TRBJ2-3	15	-
CASSEARRNTEAFF	TGTGCCAGCAGTGAAGCGCGAAGGAACACTGAAGCTTTCTTT	TRBV2	-	TRBJ1-1	14	-
CARTGGLNNSPLHF	TGCGCCAGAACGGGGGGATTGAATAATTCACCCCTCCACTTT	TRBV4-1	-	TRBJ1-6	14	-
CASSVAGRGAYGYTF	TGTGCCAGCAGCGTAGCTGGTCGGGGGGCCTATGGCTACACCTTC	TRBV9	-	TRBJ1-2	15	-
CASSYSTGPGNTIYF	TGTGCCAGCAGTTACTCGACAGGGCCTGGAAACACCATATATTTT	TRBV6-5	-	TRBJ1-3	15	TRBD1
CASGPYGYTF	TGTGCCAGCGGGCCCTATGGCTACACCTTC	TRBV28	-	TRBJ1-2	10	-
CASSPLFVREDDYTF	TGTGCCAGCTCACCATTGTTCGTCAGGGAGGATGACTACACCTTC	TRBV18	once	TRBJ1-2	15	-
CASSSRDGLLIRGANVLTF	TGTGCCAGCAGTTCCAGGGACGGACTACTAATTCGTGGGGCCAACGTCCTGACTTTC	TRBV27	-	TRBJ2-6	19	-
CASSLARQGSNEKLFF	TGCGCCAGCAGCTTGGCCCGGCAGGGGTCCAATGAAAAACTGTTTTTT	TRBV5-1	-	TRBJ1-4	16	-
CASSPATGWAPQHF	TGTGCCAGCAGTCCAGCGACAGGTTGGGCGCCCCAGCATTTT	TRBV28	-	TRBJ1-5	14	-
CASSQLTEGYTEAFF	TGTGCCAGCAGCCAACTAACGGAGGGGTACACTGAAGCTTTCTTT	TRBV3-1/TRBV3-2	-	TRBJ1-1	15	-
CASSEQGSFGNTIYF	TGTGCCAGCAGCGAACAGGGCTCATTTGGAAACACCATATATTTT	TRBV9	-	TRBJ1-3	15	-
CASIPSGSGVHEQYF	TGTGCCAGCATTCCGTCCGGGTCAGGGGTTCACGAGCAGTACTTC	TRBV27	-	TRBJ2-7	15	-
CASSFNSYEQYF	TGTGCCAGCAGTTTTAACAGCTACGAGCAGTACTTC	TRBV27	-	TRBJ2-7	12	-
CASSMGQPYTDTQYF	TGTGCCAGTAGTATGGGACAGCCGTACACAGATACGCAGTATTTT	TRBV19	-	TRBJ2-3	15	TRBD1
CASSPTVRGTGELFF	TGTGCCAGCAGCCCAACAGTGCGGGGGACCGGGGAGCTGTTTTTT	TRBV25-1	-	TRBJ2-2	15	TRBD2
CATQRDTSYEQYF	TGTGCCACCCAGAGGGACACCTCCTACGAGCAGTACTTC	TRBV21-1	once	TRBJ2-7	13	-